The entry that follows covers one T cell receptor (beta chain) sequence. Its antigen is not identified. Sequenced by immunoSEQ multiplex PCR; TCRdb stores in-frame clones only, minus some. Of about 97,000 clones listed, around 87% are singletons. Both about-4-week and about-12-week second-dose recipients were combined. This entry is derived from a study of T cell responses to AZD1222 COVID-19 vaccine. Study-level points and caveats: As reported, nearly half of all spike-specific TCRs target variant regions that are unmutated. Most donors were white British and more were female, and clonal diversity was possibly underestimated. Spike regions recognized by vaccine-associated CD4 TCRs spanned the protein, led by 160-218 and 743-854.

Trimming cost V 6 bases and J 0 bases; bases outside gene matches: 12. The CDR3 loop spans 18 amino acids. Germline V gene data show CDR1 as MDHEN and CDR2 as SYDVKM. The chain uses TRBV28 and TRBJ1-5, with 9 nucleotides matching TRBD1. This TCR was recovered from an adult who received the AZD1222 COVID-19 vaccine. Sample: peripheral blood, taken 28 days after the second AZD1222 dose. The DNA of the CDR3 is TGTGCCAGCAGCCACCGGACAGGGGTTCTGTATAGCAATCAGCCCCAGCATTTT. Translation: CASSHRTGVLYSNQPQHF.